The present T cell receptor beta chain was sequenced within a study of cytomegalovirus exposure and HLA in healthy donors. Study observations and caveats: Common viral pathogens (according to a later analysis) appeared linked to several of the most significant clusters. There were 164 TCR beta chains listed as cytomegalovirus-associated. The study reported that TCR beta sequences accurately predicted HLA-A and HLA-B alleles in most subjects.

13 Jbeta primers and 60 Vbeta primers were used for the PCR. Measured with immunoSEQ multiplex PCR; TCRdb has only the in-frame clones, and not every one. The table has 200,000 to 250,000 clones, approximately 79% seen once. Concerning this clone itself: Its target is unknown.

The clonotype was recovered from a man aged 50-60 years in good health and CMV-seronegative. Sequencing used PBMCs.

CDR3 in DNA: TGCGCCAGCAGCTCAGGGGGCGAAAGGGCCAACGTCCTGACTTTC. Residues: CASSSGGERANVLTF. The rearrangement joins TRBV5-1 to TRBJ2-6; TRBD1 aligns across 8 bases. V was pared by 3 bases and J by 5 bases, with 4 bases of the junction left unmatched. The V gene's germline CDR1 is SGHRS and CDR2 YFSETQ. The CDR3 sequence is 15 residues long.